This entry concerns a single T cell receptor beta chain. What it binds is unknown. The same CDR3 is also encoded by other DNA sequences in this sample. Profiled with immunoSEQ multiplex PCR; TCRdb holds only in-frame clones, not every one. The table shows around 150,000 clones, with about 90% occurring only once. The data were obtained in a study of T cell responses to AZD1222 COVID-19 vaccine. Germline V gene lookup returns CDR1 KGHSH and CDR2 LQKENI. This CDR3 has 14 amino acids. V gave up 2 bases and J gave up 8 bases, with 10 bases separating them. Broader study findings: Unmutated regions of variants are reportedly targeted by nearly half of spike-specific TCRs. Clonal diversity may have been underestimated, and the donors were mostly white British, with more females than males. Spike-spanning, vaccine-associated CD4 TCRs were dominant at 160-218 and 743-854.

V and J are TRBV18 and TRBJ1-6; D may be TRBD1 (5 bases). Sequencing was performed on peripheral blood, taken 28 days after the second AZD1222 dose. This TCR was sampled from an adult who received the AZD1222 COVID-19 vaccine. The DNA of the CDR3 is TGTGCCAGCTCACCATCAGGGCGGGATTCACCCCTCCACTTT. Its translation: CASSPSGRDSPLHF.